A single TCR beta chain is shown here with its context. Its antigen is unknown. This PCR relied on a set of 60 Vbeta primers and 13 Jbeta primers. The data were produced by immunoSEQ multiplex PCR, yet TCRdb's version contains in-frame clones alone and is incomplete. The data show approximately 120,000 clones, more than 75% seen once. These data come from a study of cytomegalovirus exposure and HLA in healthy donors. Findings and caveats of the study: Using a false discovery rate of 0.05, a later analysis showed that roughly 16,000 TCR beta sequences were associated with HLA alleles.

The CDR3 runs 16 residues. V was pared by 0 bases and J by 4 bases, with 5 bases of the junction left unmatched. Germline CDR1 reads SGHRS; CDR2 reads YFSETQ. What was sequenced was PBMCs. The clonotype was recovered from a man aged 18 to 35 in good health and CMV-seronegative. The chain combines TRBV5-1 with TRBJ2-7; 12 bases map to TRBD1. CDR3 DNA sequence: TGCGCCAGCAGCTTGGGGGGGGGACAGGGGGCATACGAGCAGTACTTC. Amino acid sequence: CASSLGGGQGAYEQYF.